Each of the 7 T cell receptor beta chains below was sequenced from the same sample in a study of cytomegalovirus exposure and HLA in healthy donors. Amplification used 60 Vbeta primers and 13 Jbeta primers. TCRdb's copy holds only in-frame clones and misses some; the assay was immunoSEQ multiplex PCR. This sample has roughly 180,000 clones, with 80% to 90% found just once. Sequenced sample: PBMCs. The receptor source for this set is a male donor in good health and CMV-seronegative.

The J gene is TRBJ2-5, the V gene TRBV7-8, with D perhaps matching TRBD2 (5 bases). The CDR3 has 16 amino acids. Trimming removed 3 bases at V and 5 bases at J, with 19 bases between. Germline loops: CDR1 SGHVS, CDR2 FQNEAQ. CDR3 loop: CASSLGYMAGVETQYF. The DNA for the CDR3 is TGTGCCAGCAGCTTGGGTTATATGGCCGGGGTGGAGACCCAGTACTTC.

The V gene is TRBV6-1, the J gene TRBJ2-3; 13 bases are shared with TRBD2. The germline V gene has CDR1 MNHNS and CDR2 SASEGT. The CDR3 runs to 13 residues. V lost 8 bases and J lost 5; bases outside the gene matches: 1. The CDR3 protein is CASGLAGVDTQYF. In DNA form, the CDR3 reads TGTGCCAGCGGACTAGCGGGAGTAGATACGCAGTATTTT.

CDR3 amino acids: CASSLDRGHNTEAFF. The CDR3, as DNA: TGTGCCAGCAGCTTGGACAGGGGCCATAACACTGAAGCTTTCTTT. V and J are TRBV5-4 and TRBJ1-1, with 7 positions matching TRBD1. The CDR3 is made up of 15 amino acids. CDR1 is SGHNT, CDR2 YYREEE, per germline (reference sequence). Germline trimming cut 0 bases from V and 2 bases from J; bases unmatched to any gene: 4. Full variable domain (rest looked up from reference TRBV5-4 and TRBJ1-1): ETGVTQSPTHLIKTRGQQVTLRCSSQSGHNTVSWYQQALGQGPQFIFQYYREEENGRGNFPPRFSGLQFPNYSSELNVNALELDDSALYLCASSLDRGHNTEAFFGQGTRLTVV.

J is TRBJ2-7 and V is TRBV5-4; 7 bases map to TRBD1. This CDR3 is 16 amino acids long. Germline CDR1 and CDR2: SGHNT and YYREEE (reference sequence). V lost 4 bases and J lost 9; bases outside the gene matches: 19. The CDR3 nucleotides read TGTGCCAGCAGCCCACAACCGGGACAGTTTTCTAGGGGGCAGTACTTC. Translated: CASSPQPGQFSRGQYF. Full variable domain (rest looked up from reference TRBV5-4 and TRBJ2-7): ETGVTQSPTHLIKTRGQQVTLRCSSQSGHNTVSWYQQALGQGPQFIFQYYREEENGRGNFPPRFSGLQFPNYSSELNVNALELDDSALYLCASSPQPGQFSRGQYFGPGTRLTVT.

This chain connects TRBV5-6 to TRBJ2-2, with D perhaps TRBD2 (5 bases). CDR1 SGHDT and CDR2 YYEEEE come from the germline V gene. The V end was cut by 2 bases, the J end by 3 bases, with 11 bases between. The CDR3 contains 15 residues. This chain's CDR3 is CASSLDGGYTGELFF. The CDR3 DNA sequence: TGTGCCAGCAGCTTAGACGGAGGCTACACCGGGGAGCTGTTTTTT.

V is TRBV28 and J is TRBJ1-5; no clear D. CDR3 size: 15 residues. Germline V gene lookup returns CDR1 MDHEN and CDR2 SYDVKM. Trimming shortened V by 2 bases and J by 0 bases, and 8 bases separated the two germline ends. The CDR3: CASSLDHYSNQPQHF. The CDR3 nucleotides read TGTGCCAGCAGTTTAGATCACTATAGCAATCAGCCCCAGCATTTT. Together with reference TRBV28 and TRBJ1-5, the CDR3 gives the full variable domain: DVKVTQSSRYLVKRTGEKVFLECVQDMDHENMFWYRQDPGLGLRLIYFSYDVKMKEKGDIPEGYSVSREKKERFSLILESASTNQTSMYLCASSLDHYSNQPQHFGDGTRLSIL.

The V and J genes are TRBV4-3 and TRBJ1-5, with TRBD1 matching over 7 bases. Trimming cost V 0 bases and J 0 bases; bases outside gene matches: 8. The germline V gene encodes CDR1 LGHNA and CDR2 YSLEER. The CDR3 is 18 amino acids. The CDR3 protein is CASSQDIGQDYSNQPQHF. The CDR3 DNA follows: TGCGCCAGCAGCCAAGATATCGGACAGGATTATAGCAATCAGCCCCAGCATTTT.